This entry is about one T cell receptor (beta chain). Antigen specificity is unknown. Peripheral blood samples of 9.5 to 10 milliliters were drawn from each donor. Total RNA extraction produced at least 5 micrograms (per sample) for the study. Then a second PCR, running roughly 7 to 11 cycles, was carried out with a sample-barcoded 5' primer and a J-beta primer mix. TCRdb recomputed calls from the 5' RACE reads with MiXCR, one row per CDR3 protein. Among hundreds of thousands of distinct CDR3 sequences listed, 58% were seen once. The data derive from a study of blood T cells in healthy people across ages. The study, taken as a whole, reports: TCR beta diversity tracked closely with naive T cell percentage. No conclusive comparison of naive versus antigen-experienced cells was possible with unsorted PBMCs.

V lost 4 bases and J 1 base, leaving 7 bases between the germline ends. Germline CDR1 and CDR2: LGHDT and YNNKEL (reference sequence). The CDR3 has 13 residues. The sequenced sample consisted of blood. This sequence was found in a man aged 25-45 years in good health. The V call is TRBV3-1, the J call TRBJ1-1; no clear D. CDR3 DNA: TGTGCCAGCAGCCGAAGGGAGAACACTGAAGCTTTCTTT. It specifies CASSRRENTEAFF.